This TCR beta chain was recovered during a study of regulatory T cells in long-lasting Graves disease. This clonotype showed up many times. Its specificity is unknown. The study's findings and limits: Having only a small sample size may have limited accuracy.

Combining iRepertoire HTBI primers with Arm-PCR of CDR3 regions, the authors built TCR beta libraries. Using its own MiXCR run on the multiplex PCR reads, TCRdb lists one record per CDR3 protein. The sample lists 450,000 or so distinct CDR3 sequences, around a fifth occurring once. The sample's time point: persistent/refractory GD, antithyroid drugs over 5 years with positive TRAb. Scientists built the TCR library using RNA that was extracted from PBMCs. The peripheral blood volume drawn was 8 to 9.5 milliliters, and it was collected into EDTA tubes. The CDR3 consists of 11 residues. Germline V gene lookup returns CDR1 SQVTM and CDR2 ANQGSEA. The V and J ends lost 3 bases and 8 bases respectively, with 10 bases between them.

The rearrangement links TRBV29-1 to TRBJ1-2; no reliable D call. The receptor was isolated from a female donor with Graves disease. The sample here was peripheral blood mononuclear cells (PBMCs), taken when the disease was refractory, from a patient treated with antithyroid drugs. Written as DNA, the CDR3 is TGCAGCGTTGAGCTAGGACCAGGCTACACCTTC. Translating it yields CSVELGPGYTF.